The rows below give T cell receptor beta chains drawn from one sample of a study of T cell repertoires in cytomegalovirus infection. Their antigens remain unidentified. TCRdb fed the reads into MiXCR, producing one record per CDR3 protein. The sample yields roughly 990,000 distinct CDR3 sequences, 31% seen once. Sample: cultured CD8+ T cells from PBMCs, taken from culture after CMV antigen stimulation. The receptors here all came from a human donor in good health (CMV status not recorded). Some clones in this sample may be carry-over from other donors' samples. The CDR3 runs from the conserved cysteine through the conserved F or W. Each record gives: clone size, J gene, V gene, D gene, CDR3 protein, CDR3 DNA. D genes are given only for firm matches. Not every row has a clone size; where given, it reads once, few, many or a size class.

- TRBJ2-1 TRBV29-1 - CSVGGSSIHEQFF TGCAGCGTTGGAGGTAGCTCGATCCATGAGCAGTTCTTC
few TRBJ2-4 TRBV4-2 TRBD1 CASSPAAGTGGDDAKNIQYF TGTGCCAGCAGCCCGGCGGCCGGGACAGGGGGCGACGATGCCAAAAACATTCAGTACTTC
once TRBJ2-1 TRBV27 TRBD1 CASSLTGGPYDEQFF TGTGCCAGCAGCCTGACAGGGGGCCCCTACGATGAGCAGTTCTTC
- TRBJ1-1 TRBV7-9 - CASSFSTDMNTEAFF TGTGCCAGCAGCTTTTCGACAGACATGAACACTGAAGCTTTCTTT
- TRBJ2-3 TRBV6-2/TRBV6-3 - CASSYSMAGAADTQYF TGTGCCAGCAGTTACTCGATGGCAGGAGCGGCAGATACGCAGTATTTT
- TRBJ2-7 TRBV27 - CASSQGGLPVYEQYF TGTGCCAGCAGCCAGGGGGGACTGCCCGTCTACGAGCAGTACTTC
once TRBJ1-2 TRBV7-9 - CASSSGLGDYTF TGTGCCAGCAGCTCGGGCCTGGGAGACTACACCTTC
- TRBJ2-7 TRBV5-1 TRBD2 CASGDPGGYEQYF TGCGCCAGCGGTGACCCGGGAGGCTACGAGCAGTACTTC
- TRBJ2-1 TRBV11-1 - CASSLPDGAPLLNEQFF TGTGCCAGCAGCTTACCGGACGGAGCACCCCTTTTGAATGAGCAGTTCTTC
- TRBJ2-3 TRBV28 - CASSSPLEGADTQYF TGTGCCAGCAGTTCCCCACTAGAGGGAGCAGATACGCAGTATTTT
few TRBJ1-1 TRBV4-1 - CASSQEALPGVSEAFF TGCGCCAGCAGCCAAGAGGCCCTGCCAGGGGTTTCTGAAGCTTTCTTT
few TRBJ1-4 TRBV5-5 - CASSGANEKLFF TGTGCCAGCAGCGGGGCTAATGAAAAACTGTTTTTT
many TRBJ2-7 TRBV7-6 TRBD2 CASSPRLAGGDEQYF TGTGCCAGCAGCCCCCGACTAGCGGGGGGGGACGAGCAGTACTTC
few TRBJ2-1 TRBV12-3/TRBV12-4 - CASSLRSGEQFF TGTGCCAGCAGTTTACGGTCCGGTGAGCAGTTCTTC
few TRBJ2-3 TRBV20-1 TRBD2 CSARDLPGLAGGADTQYF TGCAGTGCTAGAGACCTTCCGGGACTAGCGGGGGGGGCAGATACGCAGTATTTT
- TRBJ2-3 TRBV5-1 TRBD1 CASSFPGQGDMDTQYF TGCGCCAGCAGCTTCCCGGGACAGGGAGATATGGATACGCAGTATTTT
many TRBJ1-1 TRBV5-1 TRBD1 CASSWDSSPEAFF TGCGCCAGCAGCTGGGACAGTTCCCCTGAAGCTTTCTTT
few TRBJ1-5 TRBV12-3/TRBV12-4 - CASSFGLSNQPQHF TGTGCCAGCAGTTTCGGACTGAGCAATCAGCCCCAGCATTTT
few TRBJ2-2 TRBV7-9 - CASSSLTGGELFF TGTGCCAGCAGCTCACTGACGGGCGGGGAGCTGTTTTTT
few TRBJ1-4 TRBV11-2 - CASSLDHMRATNEKLFF TGTGCCAGCAGCTTAGATCACATGCGGGCAACTAATGAAAAACTGTTTTTT
few TRBJ1-1 TRBV7-9 - CASRGSLRQNKNTEAFF TGTGCCAGCAGGGGAAGTTTGAGGCAGAACAAGAACACTGAAGCTTTCTTT
- TRBJ1-4 TRBV6-6 - CASSYRPATNEKLFF TGTGCCAGCAGTTACCGCCCTGCAACTAATGAAAAACTGTTTTTT
many TRBJ2-3 TRBV7-2 TRBD2 CASSLALAGGRTDTQYF TGTGCCAGCAGCTTAGCCTTAGCGGGGGGGCGAACAGATACGCAGTATTTT
- TRBJ2-1 TRBV27 - CASSLPFTNEQFF TGTGCCAGCAGTTTACCCTTCACCAATGAGCAGTTCTTC
- TRBJ1-2 TRBV27 TRBD1 CASSYIGGGGEGYTF TGTGCCAGCAGTTATATCGGCGGAGGGGGCGAAGGCTACACCTTC
many TRBJ1-5 TRBV11-2 - CASSLRADNSNQPQHF TGTGCCAGCAGCTTAAGGGCAGATAACTCCAATCAGCCCCAGCATTTT
- TRBJ2-5 TRBV18 TRBD2 CASSPEELAGVTYQETQYF TGTGCCAGCTCACCGGAGGAGCTAGCGGGGGTTACGTACCAAGAGACCCAGTACTTC
few TRBJ1-5 TRBV12-3/TRBV12-4 TRBD1 CASSLGQGIYQPQHF TGTGCCAGCAGCTTGGGACAGGGTATCTATCAGCCCCAGCATTTT
- TRBJ2-3 TRBV5-1 - CASSLAVDTLFTDTQYF TGCGCCAGCAGCTTGGCTGTAGATACTCTATTCACAGATACGCAGTATTTT
- TRBJ2-7 TRBV4-1 - CASSQEDTYEQYF TGCGCCAGCAGCCAAGAAGACACCTACGAGCAGTACTTC
- TRBJ2-3 TRBV20-1 TRBD2 CSASRGSGGKDTQYF TGCAGTGCCTCTCGGGGTAGCGGGGGGAAAGATACGCAGTATTTT
- TRBJ1-6 TRBV4-2 - CASSQTAKGDLDYNSPLHF TGTGCCAGCAGCCAGACGGCGAAGGGGGACCTAGATTATAATTCACCCCTCCACTTT
- TRBJ2-3 TRBV29-1 - CSLEGGEGDTQYF TGCAGCCTTGAGGGGGGCGAGGGAGATACACAGTATTTT
many TRBJ2-1 TRBV7-6 - CASSLGPIYNEQFF TGTGCCAGCAGCTTGGGACCTATCTACAATGAGCAGTTCTTC
few TRBJ1-1 TRBV28 - CASSLNRARLRAFF TGTGCCAGCAGTTTAAACCGGGCCCGCCTGCGGGCTTTCTTT
few TRBJ2-7 TRBV6-5 TRBD1 CATTPTGQGAYEQYF TGTGCCACCACTCCCACTGGACAGGGGGCTTACGAGCAGTACTTC
few TRBJ1-5 TRBV12-3/TRBV12-4 - CASSLGTFNQPQHF TGTGCCAGCAGTTTAGGGACCTTCAATCAGCCCCAGCATTTT
- TRBJ2-5 TRBV6-2/TRBV6-3 - CASSYGQRYQETQYF TGTGCCAGCAGTTACGGGCAGAGGTACCAAGAGACCCAGTACTTC
few TRBJ2-1 TRBV6-2/TRBV6-3 TRBD2 CASRKLAGRINEQFF TGTGCCAGCAGAAAACTAGCGGGCCGGATCAATGAGCAGTTCTTC
once TRBJ2-1 TRBV4-3 - CASSQDSGAEQFF TGCGCCAGCAGCCAAGATTCGGGGGCTGAGCAGTTCTTC
few TRBJ2-2 TRBV11-3 - CASSKTRRVTGELFF TGTGCCAGCAGCAAGACCCGTCGGGTTACCGGGGAGCTGTTTTTT
- TRBJ1-2 TRBV9 TRBD1 CASSAPGTGPTNYGYTF TGTGCCAGCAGCGCCCCCGGGACAGGCCCGACTAACTATGGCTACACCTTC
many TRBJ2-3 TRBV9 TRBD2 CASSVSGGITDTQYF TGTGCCAGCAGCGTTAGCGGGGGAATCACAGATACGCAGTATTTT